The 25 T cell receptor beta chains listed next were all sequenced from one sample in a study of cytomegalovirus exposure and HLA in healthy donors. In the PCR, 60 Vbeta and 13 Jbeta primers were used. Here immunoSEQ multiplex PCR was the method, and the copy in TCRdb shows in-frame clones only, minus some. In the table there are around 180,000 clones, about 78% of which are singletons. The source material was PBMCs. The receptors were gathered from a man in his sixties in good health and CMV-seronegative.

This clone turned up a few times. The V gene is TRBV7-9, the J gene TRBJ1-1; D possibly corresponds to TRBD1 (5 bases). This CDR3 region has 13 residues. Germline V gene lookup returns CDR1 SEHNR and CDR2 FQNEAQ (reference sequence). Deletions cut 3 bases from V and 5 bases from J, with 10 bases between. The CDR3 nucleotides read TGTGCCAGCAGCTTGTCTCACAGGACTGAAGCTTTCTTT. The encoded protein is CASSLSHRTEAFF.

The CDR3 reads CASSLTPNTEAFF. CDR3 bases: TGTGCCAGCAGCCTTACACCGAACACTGAAGCTTTCTTT. The rearrangement links TRBV9 to TRBJ1-1; D uncertain. V lost 4 bases and J 1 base, leaving 8 bases between the germline ends. Germline V gene sequence: CDR1 SGDLS, CDR2 YYNGEE. CDR3 size: 13 residues.

The DNA for the CDR3 is TGTGCCAGCAGCCGAAACAGGGCAGATAATGAAAAACTGTTTTTT. It is translated as CASSRNRADNEKLFF. This rearrangement joins TRBV6-5 to TRBJ1-4; a possible D gene is TRBD1 (6 bases). Germline assignment: CDR1 MNHEY and CDR2 SVGAGI. Trimming stripped 6 bases from V and 4 bases from J, with 15 bases between. This CDR3 region has 15 residues.

A word on this clone: The sample has other DNA sequences that encode this CDR3 too. V is TRBV19 and J is TRBJ1-1; 7 nucleotides align to TRBD1. The J segment lost 3 bases and the V segment lost 4 bases, leaving 2 bases of the junction unmatched. The CDR3 spans 13 residues. The germline V gene has CDR1 LNHDA and CDR2 SQIVND (reference sequence). CDR3 protein: CASSTTGDTEAFF. Written as DNA, the CDR3 is TGTGCCAGTAGTACCACAGGGGACACTGAAGCTTTCTTT.

This chain uses TRBV25-1 with TRBJ1-3; D is ambiguous. V dropped 3 bases and J dropped 7 bases, with 7 bases sitting between them. This CDR3 has 12 residues. The germline V gene has CDR1 MGHDK and CDR2 SYGVNS. CDR3 sequence reads: CASSEGSNTIYF. In DNA, the CDR3 is TGTGCCAGCAGTGAGGGCTCGAACACCATATATTTT.

The rearrangement joins TRBV25-1 to TRBJ1-1, with TRBD1 matching 11 bases. This CDR3 has 17 residues. J was trimmed by 4 bases and V by 5 bases; bases with no gene match: 12. CDR1 MGHDK and CDR2 SYGVNS come from the germline V gene. The CDR3 nucleotides are TGTGCCAGCAGTTCCAACCGCATCGGGACAGGGGGCACTGAAGCTTTCTTT. Amino acids: CASSSNRIGTGGTEAFF. Full variable domain (missing parts from reference TRBV25-1 and TRBJ1-1): EADIYQTPRYLVIGTGKKITLECSQTMGHDKMYWYQQDPGMELHLIHYSYGVNSTEKGDLSSESTVSRIRTEHFPLTLESARPSHTSQYLCASSSNRIGTGGTEAFFGQGTRLTVV.

This rearrangement joins TRBV29-1 to TRBJ1-1, with 7 bases identical to TRBD1. Germline CDR1 and CDR2: SQVTM and ANQGSEA. The CDR3 consists of 14 residues. The V segment lost 7 bases and the J segment 4 bases; nucleotides outside the gene matches: 12. The CDR3 DNA reads TGCAGCGGAGGGGCAGGGGGAGTGGGCACTGAAGCTTTCTTT. Translating it yields CSGGAGGVGTEAFF.

This sequence joins TRBV19 and TRBJ1-1, with 7 bases identical to TRBD1. CDR1 LNHDA and CDR2 SQIVND come from the germline V gene (reference sequence). With V trimmed by 5 bases and J by 3 bases, 9 bases remained unmatched. The CDR3 consists of 15 residues. The CDR3 region is CASSVLSGQHTEAFF. The CDR3 nucleotides are TGTGCCAGTAGTGTACTCTCGGGACAGCACACTGAAGCTTTCTTT.

The rearrangement uses TRBV5-4 and TRBJ2-3, with D perhaps TRBD2 (7 bases). CDR3 length: 15 amino acids. The V end was cut by 2 bases, the J end by 4 bases, with 14 bases between. Germline loops: CDR1 SGHNT, CDR2 YYREEE (reference sequence). The DNA for the CDR3 is TGTGCCAGCAGCTTACAGGGAGGGCGCGCAGATACGCAGTATTTT. Translating gives CASSLQGGRADTQYF.

The CDR3: CASSEAGQGRQETQYF. The CDR3 coding sequence is TGTGCCAGCAGTGAAGCCGGACAGGGAAGGCAAGAGACCCAGTACTTC. The V gene is TRBV2, the J gene TRBJ2-5; 8 bases align to TRBD1. Germline V gives CDR1 SNHLY, CDR2 FYNNEI. This CDR3 region has 16 residues. V was pared by 0 bases and J by 2 bases, with 5 bases of the junction left unmatched.

This chain connects TRBV27 to TRBJ1-5; TRBD1 aligns across 8 bases. V was pared by 6 bases and J by 7 bases, with 8 bases of the junction left unmatched. From germline, CDR1 is MNHEY and CDR2 SMNVEV (reference sequence). The CDR3 extends over 14 amino acids. The CDR3 nucleotides are TGTGCCAGCAGCGACAGGGGCTTCGGGCAGCCCCAGCATTTT. It translates to CASSDRGFGQPQHF.

The V call is TRBV29-1, the J call TRBJ2-3, with TRBD1 matching 9 bases. Germline CDR1 and CDR2: SQVTM and ANQGSEA. The CDR3 covers 12 residues. Trimming removed 7 bases from V and 4 bases from J; junction bases left unmatched: 3. CDR3: CSARTGADTQYF. CDR3 nucleotides: TGCAGCGCCCGGACAGGGGCAGATACGCAGTATTTT.

This clone appeared a few times. The chain carries TRBV6-6 and TRBJ1-5; D is perhaps TRBD1 (5 bases). Trimming pared 0 bases from V and 2 bases from J, leaving 5 bases between. The length of the CDR3 is 14 residues. CDR1 and CDR2 from the germline V gene are MNHNY and SVGAGI (reference sequence). In DNA form, the CDR3 reads TGTGCCAGCAGTTACTCCAGGGGCAATCAGCCCCAGCATTTT. Protein product: CASSYSRGNQPQHF.

V usage is TRBV19 and J usage is TRBJ2-2; tentatively, D is TRBD1 (7 bases). The CDR3 contains 16 residues. Germline loops: CDR1 LNHDA, CDR2 SQIVND (reference sequence). V was shortened by 2 bases and J by 5 bases, with 15 bases between the two germline ends. The CDR3 nucleotides are TGTGCCAGTAGTATAAGACAGGGCGGAGGGACCGGGGAGCTGTTTTTT. The encoded protein is CASSIRQGGGTGELFF.

This chain links TRBV28 with TRBJ2-1, with TRBD2 matching over 8 bases. Per the germline V gene, CDR1 is MDHEN and CDR2 is SYDVKM. This CDR3 spans 15 amino acids. Trimming removed 8 bases from V and 8 bases from J; junction bases left unmatched: 14. The DNA of the CDR3 is TGTGCCAGCCTGGGGTCCGGGAGGGGCGCTTATGAGCAGTTCTTC. It codes for CASLGSGRGAYEQFF.

V gene TRBV14 combines with J gene TRBJ1-2; no definite D call. Germline assignment: CDR1 SGHDN and CDR2 FVKESK. CDR3 length equals 14 residues. The germline V and J ends were trimmed by 0 bases and 5 bases, with 10 bases remaining between them. Here the CDR3 reads CASSQDTGFYGYTF. CDR3 sequence (DNA): TGTGCCAGCAGCCAAGACACCGGGTTTTATGGCTACACCTTC.

The rearrangement uses TRBV19 and TRBJ2-7; tentative D call: TRBD2 (6 bases). Deletions cut 4 bases from V and 2 bases from J, with 9 bases between. The CDR3 runs to 13 residues. The V gene's germline CDR1 is LNHDA and CDR2 SQIVND (reference sequence). The CDR3 coding sequence is TGTGCCAGTAGTAGCCGGGGGACCTACGAGCAGTACTTC. Translated, it gives CASSSRGTYEQYF. The full variable domain, its missing parts supplied by reference TRBV19 and TRBJ2-7, is DGGITQSPKYLFRKEGQNVTLSCEQNLNHDAMYWYRQDPGQGLRLIYYSQIVNDFQKGDIAEGYSVSREKKESFPLTVTSAQKNPTAFYLCASSSRGTYEQYFGPGTRLTVT.

This chain connects TRBV29-1 to TRBJ2-2, with 10 bases identical to TRBD1. V shed 4 bases, J shed 7 bases, and the junction held 3 bases outside the gene matches. This CDR3 contains 13 residues. From germline, CDR1 is SQVTM and CDR2 ANQGSEA. CDR3 residues: CSVVRTGGGELFF. The CDR3 DNA sequence: TGCAGCGTTGTTAGGACAGGGGGCGGGGAGCTGTTTTTT.

The chain has TRBV27 and TRBJ2-7, with D perhaps matching TRBD2 (7 bases). The CDR3 runs to 15 residues. Deletions cut 2 bases from V and 4 bases from J, with 15 bases between. Germline V gene sequence: CDR1 MNHEY, CDR2 SMNVEV (reference sequence). The DNA for the CDR3 is TGTGCCAGCAGTTTAATTAAGGGGGAGGGATACGAGCAGTACTTC. As protein: CASSLIKGEGYEQYF.

This clone was counted between two and nine times. The J gene is TRBJ2-7, the V gene TRBV28, with TRBD1 as a possible D gene (6 bases). CDR1 and CDR2 (germline): MDHEN, SYDVKM. CDR3 length equals 14 residues. The V end lost 5 bases, the J end lost 5 bases, and 16 bases lay between the germline ends. The CDR3, as DNA: TGTGCCAGCAGTCCTTTGGACAGACCCCACGAGCAGTACTTC. Its translation: CASSPLDRPHEQYF.

Comment on this clone: The junction and the germline gene differ at one end; a read error may be behind it. This chain connects TRBV6-1 to TRBJ1-6; a weak D match, TRBD1 (5 bases). The CDR3 has 14 residues. Germline V CDR1 and CDR2: MNHNS, SASEGT. The CDR3 region is CASAAGQYNSPLNF. CDR3 nucleotide sequence: TGTGCCAGTGCGGCGGGGCAATATAATTCACCCCTCAACTTT.

The rearrangement links TRBV7-2 to TRBJ2-2, with a possible D match to TRBD2 (5 bases). Germline V lookup: CDR1 SGHTA, CDR2 FQGNSA. V was cut by 5 bases and J by 5 bases, with 15 bases left in between. There are 15 residues in the CDR3. This CDR3 is CASSPIARGTGELFF. In DNA form, the CDR3 reads TGTGCCAGCAGCCCGATAGCGAGAGGGACCGGGGAGCTGTTTTTT.

V usage is TRBV28 and J usage is TRBJ2-5, with a weak D call TRBD2 (6 bases). The CDR3 is 15 residues long. Trimming removed 7 bases at V and 11 bases at J, with 26 bases between. CDR1 MDHEN and CDR2 SYDVKM come from the germline V gene. CDR3 bases: TGTGCCAGCACCCCTTGGGGAGGTACCTTTAGGGAGCAGTACTTC. Amino acids: CASTPWGGTFREQYF. The entire variable domain, with the rest obtained from reference TRBV28 and TRBJ2-5, is as follows: DVKVTQSSRYLVKRTGEKVFLECVQDMDHENMFWYRQDPGLGLRLIYFSYDVKMKEKGDIPEGYSVSREKKERFSLILESASTNQTSMYLCASTPWGGTFREQYFGPGTRLLVL.

For the CDR3, the DNA is TGTGCCAGCAGCAGAGGACAGGGGGCTTGGGAGACCCAGTACTTC. This translates into CASSRGQGAWETQYF. V is TRBV9 and J is TRBJ2-5; 11 bases are shared with TRBD1. J was trimmed by 5 bases and V by 4 bases; bases with no gene match: 7. Germline V gene data show CDR1 as SGDLS and CDR2 as YYNGEE. The CDR3 covers 15 residues.

The chain uses TRBV4-3 and TRBJ1-2; D is uncertain. V was shortened by 0 bases and J by 4 bases, with 12 bases between the two germline ends. Germline V gene data show CDR1 as LGHNA and CDR2 as YSLEER. This CDR3 contains 15 residues. Here the CDR3 DNA reads TGCGCCAGCAGCCAAGATGTGCGGCAGTTCTATGGCTACACCTTC. Its translation is CASSQDVRQFYGYTF.